This TCR beta chain is from a study of identical twins. Healthy Caucasian individuals made up all the donors. Whole-study findings and limits: For cord blood, abundant beta clonotypes had fewer insertions, unlike memory repertoires, which showed none.

Worth noting for this clonotype: Its target is unknown.

Template switching created a universal primer site, and the cDNA included unique molecular identifiers. Each CDR3 protein is one row after TCRdb ran MiXCR on the 5' RACE reads. The sample has some 500,000 distinct CDR3 sequences, about 14% seen once. The CDR3 contains 16 residues. Trimming cost V 2 bases and J 0 bases, with 11 bases left between them. The germline gives CDR1 MNHEY, CDR2 SVGEGT. A further study also used this sample, focusing on yellow fever vaccine responses in identical twins. From that report: Convergence reportedly seemed to mark part of the twins' vaccine T cell response, with personalization marking the rest.

J is TRBJ2-1 and V is TRBV6-2 or TRBV6-3; D remains unclear. The source material was CD4+ T cells sorted from blood. The TCR comes from a woman aged 18-29 years in good health. The CDR3 nucleotides are TGTGCCAGCAGTTACCTGATACGAATCTCCTACAATGAGCAGTTCTTC. It yields the protein CASSYLIRISYNEQFF.